The 23 T cell receptor beta chains below come from one sample, sequenced in a study of blood T cells in healthy people across ages. It was with a sample-barcoded 5' primer and a J-beta primer mix that a second PCR of roughly 7 to 12 cycles was run. One entry per CDR3 protein results from TCRdb running MiXCR on the 5' RACE reads. The profile shows about 640,000 distinct CDR3 sequences, around 38% of them singletons. The sample was blood. The receptors originated from a man at least 80 years old in good health.

The CDR3 bases are TGTGCCAGCAGGGCTGCTGGCCAGCCCCAGCATTTT. Translated: CASRAAGQPQHF. The chain joins TRBV6-1 to TRBJ1-5; D remains ambiguous. In germline, CDR1 is MNHNS, CDR2 SASEGT. V was pared by 6 bases and J by 7 bases, with 10 bases between. The CDR3 has 12 residues.

This clonotype was observed a single time. The gene calls are TRBV24-1 and TRBJ2-3; 7 nucleotides align to TRBD2. The CDR3 spans 14 residues. J lost 1 base, V lost 9 bases, and 6 bases had no gene match. In germline, CDR1 is KGHDR, CDR2 SFDVKD. CDR3 in amino acids: CATALAVGTDTQYF. For the CDR3, the DNA is TGTGCCACCGCCCTAGCGGTCGGCACAGATACGCAGTATTTT.

CDR3 residues: CASSPGLSDSDTQYF. CDR3 coding DNA: TGTGCCAGCTCACCGGGACTATCTGATTCAGATACGCAGTATTTT. The chain joins TRBV18 to TRBJ2-3, with 7 bases matching TRBD2. This CDR3 contains 15 residues. After removal of 3 bases from V and 4 bases from J, the junction contained 7 bases not matched to a gene. The V gene's germline CDR1 is KGHSH and CDR2 LQKENI. The variable domain in full, with the rest retrieved from reference TRBV18 and TRBJ2-3, is NAGVMQNPRHLVRRRGQEARLRCSPMKGHSHVYWYRQLPEEGLKFMVYLQKENIIDESGMPKERFSAEFPKEGPSILRIQQVVRGDSAAYFCASSPGLSDSDTQYFGPGTRLTVL.

This clonotype was picked up one time. The V and J genes are TRBV11-2 and TRBJ2-7; 9 bases fit TRBD1. The assigned J gene may be wrong: the sequence end matches TRBJ2-4 better. The CDR3 runs 15 residues. The germline CDR1 and CDR2 sequences are SGHAT and FQNNGV. The CDR3 loop is CASSFRQGELNIQYF. CDR3 nucleotides: TGTGCCAGCAGCTTCAGACAGGGGGAATTAAACATTCAGTACTTC.

This clonotype was seen repeatedly, ten times or more. This chain connects TRBV7-6 to TRBJ1-4; unclear D gene. This CDR3 contains 15 residues. The germline gives CDR1 SGHVS, CDR2 FNYEAQ. V was trimmed by 0 bases and J by 1 base, leaving 6 bases between them. The CDR3 coding sequence is TGTGCCAGCAGCTTAGCGCTGAAAACTAATGAAAAACTGTTTTTT. Protein: CASSLALKTNEKLFF.

This clonotype was picked up a small number of times. DNA for the CDR3: TGTGCCAGCAGTTACTCGACTAGCACAGATACGCAGTATTTT. Translating it yields CASSYSTSTDTQYF. This sequence joins TRBV6-2 or TRBV6-3 and TRBJ2-3; D not certain. The CDR3 consists of 14 residues. V lost 0 bases to trimming and J lost 0 bases, with 4 bases between them. The V gene's germline CDR1 is MNHEY and CDR2 SVGEGT.

The rearrangement joins TRBV24-1 to TRBJ2-3; the match to TRBD2 covers 10 bases. The ends lost 1 base at V and 4 bases at J; junction bases unmatched: 1. The CDR3 contains 15 residues. The V gene's germline CDR1 is KGHDR and CDR2 SFDVKD. CDR3 DNA sequence: TGTGCCACCAGTGATTTCAGCGGGGGGGCAGATACGCAGTATTTT. Translating it yields CATSDFSGGADTQYF.

The V and J genes are TRBV2 and TRBJ1-2; the match to TRBD1 covers 8 bases. Germline CDR1 reads SNHLY; CDR2 reads FYNNEI. V was pared by 5 bases and J by 8 bases, with 10 bases of the junction left unmatched. This CDR3 has 14 residues. The CDR3 DNA sequence: TGTGCCAGCAGTTCCGGGACAGGCCGGGGGGGCTACACCTTC. It translates to CASSSGTGRGGYTF.

J is TRBJ1-2 and V is TRBV20-1, with D possibly matching TRBD1 (6 bases). Germline V CDR1 and CDR2: DFQATT, SNEGSKA (reference sequence). V lost 5 bases and J 1 base, leaving 14 bases between the germline ends. The CDR3 has 14 residues. DNA of the CDR3: TGCAGTGCTTTACGGACAGATTTTAACTATGGCTACACCTTC. This gives the protein CSALRTDFNYGYTF.

Worth noting for this clonotype: Germline is not matched at one junction end, which may reflect a read error. The rearrangement joins TRBV6-6 to TRBJ2-3; possibly TRBD1 or TRBD2 for D (5 bases each). Germline CDR1 MNHNY, CDR2 SVGAGI (reference sequence). The CDR3 is 14 residues long. The CDR3 spells CASSIGTDTDTQYF. In DNA form, the CDR3 reads TGTGCCAGCAGCATAGGGACCGACACAGATACCCAGTATTTT.

The chain recombines TRBV2 with TRBJ1-1, with TRBD1 as a possible D gene (5 bases). CDR3 length equals 14 residues. Germline CDR1 and CDR2: SNHLY and FYNNEI. Trimming took 7 bases from V and 0 from J, leaving 12 bases between them. This chain's CDR3 is CASIWGGMNTEAFF. DNA for the CDR3: TGTGCCAGCATTTGGGGCGGCATGAACACTGAAGCTTTCTTT.

Only a few counts were recorded for this clonotype. The chain combines TRBV3-1 with TRBJ2-1; perhaps TRBD2 as D (6 bases). The V and J ends lost 1 base and 0 bases respectively, with 7 bases between them. This CDR3 has 15 residues. In germline, CDR1 is LGHDT, CDR2 YNNKEL (reference sequence). The CDR3 sequence: CASSQGRGSYNEQFF. CDR3 coding DNA: TGTGCCAGCAGCCAAGGGCGGGGCTCCTACAATGAGCAGTTCTTC.

The chain employs TRBV5-1 and TRBJ2-1; TRBD2 matches 11 bases. The V segment lost 6 bases and the J segment 7 bases; nucleotides outside the gene matches: 15. Germline CDR1 reads SGHRS; CDR2 reads YFSETQ. The CDR3 covers 17 residues. CDR3 sequence: CASMISGGAAGVNEQFF. CDR3 coding DNA: TGCGCCAGCATGATTAGCGGGGGGGCAGCCGGTGTAAATGAGCAGTTCTTC.

As concerns this clonotype: A much larger clone sits a single nucleotide away, making a read error possible. J is TRBJ2-5 and V is TRBV5-5; 9 bases map to TRBD1. After removal of 4 bases from V and 11 bases from J, the junction contained 15 bases not matched to a gene. CDR1 and CDR2 (germline): SGHKS, YYEKEE (reference sequence). The CDR3 has 15 amino acids. CDR3 DNA: TGTGCCAGCAGCGGGGGACAGGGAGTTGACAATGAGCAGTACTTC. It yields the protein CASSGGQGVDNEQYF.

V and J are TRBV20-1 and TRBJ2-5, with 7 bases that match TRBD1. The germline gives CDR1 DFQATT, CDR2 SNEGSKA (reference sequence). Losses at the gene ends were 5 bases for V and 5 bases for J; bases not matched to a gene: 11. CDR3 size: 14 residues. The CDR3 nucleotides are TGCAGTGCTGGAAAGACAGGGTGGGGGGAGACCCAGTACTTC. Protein sequence: CSAGKTGWGETQYF.

J is TRBJ2-3 and V is TRBV4-2; unclear D gene. The length of the CDR3 is 13 residues. Germline assignment: CDR1 LGHNA and CDR2 YNFKEQ. V lost 4 bases and J 5 bases, leaving 10 bases between the germline ends. The CDR3 region has the DNA TGTGCCAGCAGCCCCAGACGGCAAGATACGCAGTATTTT. It codes for CASSPRRQDTQYF.

In the case of this clonotype: The junction differs from germline at one of its ends, possibly a read error. The chain carries TRBV9 and TRBJ2-1; D may be TRBD2 (5 bases). Germline V gene lookup returns CDR1 SGDLS and CDR2 YYNGEE. The CDR3 is made up of 15 amino acids. The CDR3 loop reads CASSVEGLTYSEQFF. CDR3 sequence (DNA): TGTGCCAGCAGCGTAGAAGGACTTACCTACAGTGAGCAGTTCTTC.

This chain connects TRBV2 to TRBJ2-2, with D possibly matching TRBD1 (5 bases). Germline V gives CDR1 SNHLY, CDR2 FYNNEI. V was trimmed by 3 bases and J by 5 bases, leaving 13 bases between them. CDR3 size: 15 residues. The CDR3 region is CASSDPDRVTGELFF. Here the CDR3 DNA reads TGTGCCAGCAGTGATCCTGACAGAGTTACCGGGGAGCTGTTTTTT. The entire variable domain, with the rest obtained from reference TRBV2 and TRBJ2-2, is as follows: EPEVTQTPSHQVTQMGQEVILRCVPISNHLYFYWYRQILGQKVEFLVSFYNNEISEKSEIFDDQFSVERPDGSNFTLKIRSTKLEDSAMYFCASSDPDRVTGELFFGEGSRLTVL.

To note about this clonotype: One end of the junction varies from germline; a read error may be responsible. V is TRBV20-1 and J is TRBJ1-6; TRBD1 aligns across 11 bases. Germline V CDR1 and CDR2: DFQATT, SNEGSKA (reference sequence). The CDR3 runs 16 residues. In DNA, the CDR3 is TGCAGTGTTAGAGCCCCTCGGACAGGGGGCAATTCACCCCTCCACTTT. Encoded protein: CSVRAPRTGGNSPLHF.

This clonotype came up a few times. CDR3 in amino acids: CASSWTGIGQPQHF. The CDR3, as DNA: TGTGCCAGCAGTTGGACAGGGATCGGTCAGCCCCAGCATTTT. The V call is TRBV6-2 or TRBV6-3, the J call TRBJ1-5; 8 bases are shared with TRBD1. The CDR3 runs to 14 residues. Trimming took 4 bases from V and 6 from J; bases not matched to a gene: 5. The germline CDR1 and CDR2 sequences are MNHEY and SVGEGT.

The gene calls are TRBV5-6 and TRBJ1-6, with 9 positions matching TRBD1. CDR1 SGHDT and CDR2 YYEEEE come from the germline V gene. The J segment lost 10 bases and the V segment lost 1 base, leaving 3 bases of the junction unmatched. CDR3 length equals 14 residues. The CDR3: CASSLNRGQSPLHF. The DNA of the CDR3 is TGTGCCAGCAGCTTGAACAGGGGGCAGTCACCCCTCCACTTT.

This clonotype was seen a few times. The chain joins TRBV7-2 to TRBJ2-1; 10 bases match TRBD2. The germline V gene encodes CDR1 SGHTA and CDR2 FQGNSA. The CDR3 consists of 15 residues. The J segment lost 10 bases and the V segment lost 5 bases, leaving 11 bases of the junction unmatched. In DNA, the CDR3 is TGTGCCAGCAGCACCCGAGCGGGAGGGCCCATGGAGCAGTTCTTC. This translates into CASSTRAGGPMEQFF.

The V gene is TRBV5-1, the J gene TRBJ1-1, with D maybe TRBD1 (5 bases). Germline CDR1 reads SGHRS; CDR2 reads YFSETQ. The CDR3 spans 15 residues. Between the trimmed V and J ends, which lost 0 bases and 2 bases, there was a span of 11 bases. The CDR3 is CASSLDRPTNTEAFF. DNA for the CDR3: TGCGCCAGCAGCTTGGACAGGCCGACCAACACTGAAGCTTTCTTT.